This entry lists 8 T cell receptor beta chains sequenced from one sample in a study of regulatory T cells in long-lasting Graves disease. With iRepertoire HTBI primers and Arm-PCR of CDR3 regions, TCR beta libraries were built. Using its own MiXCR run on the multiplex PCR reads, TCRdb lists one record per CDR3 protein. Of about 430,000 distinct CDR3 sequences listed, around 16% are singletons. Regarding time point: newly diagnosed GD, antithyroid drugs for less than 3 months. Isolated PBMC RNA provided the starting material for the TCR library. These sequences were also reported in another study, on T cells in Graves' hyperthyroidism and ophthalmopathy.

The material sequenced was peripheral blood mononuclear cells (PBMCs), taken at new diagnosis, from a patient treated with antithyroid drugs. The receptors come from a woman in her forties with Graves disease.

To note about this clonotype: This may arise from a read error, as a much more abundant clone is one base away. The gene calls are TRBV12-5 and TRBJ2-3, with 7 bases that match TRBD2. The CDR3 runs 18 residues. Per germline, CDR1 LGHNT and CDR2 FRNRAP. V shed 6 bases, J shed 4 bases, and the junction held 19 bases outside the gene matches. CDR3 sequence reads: CASGHPLGRGVWADTQYF. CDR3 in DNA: TGTGCTAGTGGACATCCCTTGGGCCGGGGGGTGTGGGCAGATACGCAGTATTTT.

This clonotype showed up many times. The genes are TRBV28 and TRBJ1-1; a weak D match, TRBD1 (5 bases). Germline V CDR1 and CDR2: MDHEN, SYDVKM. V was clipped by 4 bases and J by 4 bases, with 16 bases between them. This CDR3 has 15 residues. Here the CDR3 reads CASSSPGTELTEAFF. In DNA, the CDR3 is TGTGCCAGCAGTTCCCCCGGGACGGAACTCACTGAAGCTTTCTTT.

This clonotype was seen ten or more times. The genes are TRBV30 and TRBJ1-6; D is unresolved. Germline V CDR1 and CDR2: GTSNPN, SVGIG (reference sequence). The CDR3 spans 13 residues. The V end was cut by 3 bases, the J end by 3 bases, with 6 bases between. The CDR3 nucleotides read TGTGCCTGGAGCTCTGGCTATAATTCACCCCTCCACTTT. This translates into CAWSSGYNSPLHF.

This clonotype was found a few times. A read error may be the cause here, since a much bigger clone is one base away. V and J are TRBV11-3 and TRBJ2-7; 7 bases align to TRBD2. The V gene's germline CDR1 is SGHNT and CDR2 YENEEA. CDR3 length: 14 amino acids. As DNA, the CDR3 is TGTGCCGGCAGCCTTAGACTAGCCACCCCGGAGCAGTACTTC. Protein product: CAGSLRLATPEQYF.

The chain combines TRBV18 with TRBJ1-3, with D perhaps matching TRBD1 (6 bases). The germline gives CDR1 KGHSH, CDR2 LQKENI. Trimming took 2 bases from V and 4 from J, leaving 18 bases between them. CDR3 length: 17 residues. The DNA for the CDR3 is TGTGCCAGCTCACCAATAAGGCAGGGGCCGAGCGGAAACACCATATATTTT. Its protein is CASSPIRQGPSGNTIYF.

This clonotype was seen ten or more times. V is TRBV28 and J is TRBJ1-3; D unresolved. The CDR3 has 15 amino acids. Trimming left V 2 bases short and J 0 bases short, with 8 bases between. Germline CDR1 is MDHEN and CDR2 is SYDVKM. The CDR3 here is CASSLQDHSGNTIYF. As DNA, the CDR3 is TGTGCCAGCAGTTTACAGGACCACTCTGGAAACACCATATATTTT.

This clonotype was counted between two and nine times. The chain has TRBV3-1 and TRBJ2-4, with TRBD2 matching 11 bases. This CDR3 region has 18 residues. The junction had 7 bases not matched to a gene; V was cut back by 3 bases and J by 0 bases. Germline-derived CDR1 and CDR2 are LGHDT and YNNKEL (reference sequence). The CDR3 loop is CASSQRPTSGVAKNIQYF. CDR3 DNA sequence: TGTGCCAGCAGCCAGAGGCCGACTAGCGGGGTAGCCAAAAACATTCAGTACTTC.

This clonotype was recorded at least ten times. In nucleotides, the CDR3 is TGTGCCAGCAGTTTAGCGGGCTACTCCTACGAGCAGTACTTC. This sequence encodes CASSLAGYSYEQYF. This chain connects TRBV28 to TRBJ2-7; D may be TRBD2 (5 bases). The CDR3 has 14 residues. The germline gives CDR1 MDHEN, CDR2 SYDVKM. V was pared by 2 bases and J by 0 bases, with 8 bases between.